The source of this TCR beta chain is a study of tissue T cells after allogeneic stem cell transplantation. As regards this clone: No antigen is known for it. Mouse gene names apply. The read ends 1 residue shy of where the CDR3 ends; the end is completed using the germline J gene.

Libraries were prepared by immunoSEQ multiplex PCR; TCRdb keeps only in-frame clonotypes and omits some of them. The sample lists 450 to 700 clones; over 45% were seen once. Time point described: mouse harvest day 14 after allogeneic transplant. Each mouse received 10^7 T-cell-depleted marrow cells plus 10^6 splenic CD5+ T cells by tail vein. Mice had MHC-mismatched B6 into BALB/c GVHD, sampled day 7 or 14. Study conclusions and caveats: TCR repertoires tracked anatomic similarity, regardless of disease or transplant status. Limitations included a small, clinically heterogeneous cohort and limited sampling depth. Only a limited share of tissue TCRs appeared in blood or spleen.

Trimming left V 1 base short and J 0 bases short, with 5 bases between. The CDR3 loop spans 14 amino acids. Germline V gene data show CDR1 as SGHSA and CDR2 as FRNQAP. This rearrangement joins TRBV16 to TRBJ2-5; D remains unclear. The receptor was isolated from a female BALB/c mouse given C57BL/6 T cells with graft-versus-host disease after an allogeneic hematopoietic cell transplant. Specimen: spleen. The covered CDR3 bases are TGTGCAAGCAGCTTAGCCAGTAACCAAGACACCCAGTAC. Its protein product is CASSLASNQDTQY. The full-length CDR3 reads as CASSLASNQDTQYF.